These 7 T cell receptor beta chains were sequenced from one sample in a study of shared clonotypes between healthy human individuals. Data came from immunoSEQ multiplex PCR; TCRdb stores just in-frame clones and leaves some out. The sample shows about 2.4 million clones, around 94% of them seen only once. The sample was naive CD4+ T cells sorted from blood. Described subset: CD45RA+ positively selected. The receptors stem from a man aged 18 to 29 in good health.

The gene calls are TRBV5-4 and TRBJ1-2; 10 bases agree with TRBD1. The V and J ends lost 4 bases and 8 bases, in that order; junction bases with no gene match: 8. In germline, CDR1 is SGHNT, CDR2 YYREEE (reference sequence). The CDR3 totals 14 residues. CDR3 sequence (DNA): TGTGCCAGCAGCCCCCTGGGACAGGGGCCCGGCTACACCTTC. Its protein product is CASSPLGQGPGYTF.

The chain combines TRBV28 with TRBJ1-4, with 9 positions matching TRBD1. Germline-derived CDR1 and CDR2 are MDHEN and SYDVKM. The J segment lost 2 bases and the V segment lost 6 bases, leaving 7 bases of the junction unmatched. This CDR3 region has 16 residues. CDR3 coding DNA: TGTGCCAGCAGGTCTGCCGGGACAGGGACTAATGAAAAACTGTTTTTT. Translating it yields CASRSAGTGTNEKLFF.

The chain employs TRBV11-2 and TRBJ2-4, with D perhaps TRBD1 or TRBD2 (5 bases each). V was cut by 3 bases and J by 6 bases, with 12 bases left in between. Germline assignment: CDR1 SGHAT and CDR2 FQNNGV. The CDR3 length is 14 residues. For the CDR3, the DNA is TGTGCCAGCAGCTTTGACAGCCGGGGAAACATTCAGTACTTC. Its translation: CASSFDSRGNIQYF. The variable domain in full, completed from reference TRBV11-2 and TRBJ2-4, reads EAGVAQSPRYKIIEKRQSVAFWCNPISGHATLYWYQQILGQGPKLLIQFQNNGVVDDSQLPKDRFSAERLKGVDSTLKIQPAKLEDSAVYLCASSFDSRGNIQYFGAGTRLSVL.

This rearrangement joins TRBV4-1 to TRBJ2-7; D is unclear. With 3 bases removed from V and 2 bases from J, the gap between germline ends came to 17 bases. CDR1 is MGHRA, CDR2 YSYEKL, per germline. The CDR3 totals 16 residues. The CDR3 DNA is TGCGCCAGCAGCCAGAGCCGGGCCGCAATTGCCTACGAGCAGTACTTC. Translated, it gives CASSQSRAAIAYEQYF.

For the CDR3, the DNA is TGTGCCAGCAGGCGCACAGGGGGCGCCAACAATGAGCAGTTCTTC. Encoded protein: CASRRTGGANNEQFF. The chain links TRBV5-4 to TRBJ2-1, with 9 positions matching TRBD1. The V and J ends lost 5 bases and 5 bases, in that order; junction bases with no gene match: 8. The V gene's germline CDR1 is SGHNT and CDR2 YYREEE (reference sequence). The CDR3 sequence is 15 residues long.

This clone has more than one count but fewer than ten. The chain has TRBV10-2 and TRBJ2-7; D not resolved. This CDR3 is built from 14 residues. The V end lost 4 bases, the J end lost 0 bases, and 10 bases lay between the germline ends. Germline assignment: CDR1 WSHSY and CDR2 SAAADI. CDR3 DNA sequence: TGCGCCAGCAGTGGAGGCCCCAGCTCCTACGAGCAGTACTTC. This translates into CASSGGPSSYEQYF.

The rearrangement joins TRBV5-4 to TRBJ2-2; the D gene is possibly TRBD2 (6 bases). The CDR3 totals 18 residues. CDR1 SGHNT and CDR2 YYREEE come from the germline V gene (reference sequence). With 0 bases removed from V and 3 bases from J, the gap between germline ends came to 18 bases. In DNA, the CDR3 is TGTGCCAGCAGCTTGGGGGTCGGAGGGTTCGTTGACACCGGGGAGCTGTTTTTT. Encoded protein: CASSLGVGGFVDTGELFF.